The rows below give T cell receptor beta chains drawn from one sample of a study of PD-1 blockade in mismatch repair-deficient tumors. This table comes from immunoSEQ multiplex PCR, and its TCRdb copy is limited to in-frame clones, with some not included. The table lists 50,000 to 75,000 clones, more than 70% of them singletons. Specimen: peripheral blood, collected 52 weeks after starting pembrolizumab. The receptor source for this set is an adult with mismatch repair-deficient cancer. The CDR3 runs from the conserved cysteine through the conserved F or W. The order of the fields is D gene, J gene, V gene, clone size, CDR3 protein, CDR3 DNA. D genes are given only for firm matches. Size tells how often a clone was seen (once, few, many) or the class of an expanded clone, and some rows leave it out.

>-|TRBJ2-1|TRBV11-2|few
CASSPSGEQFF
TGTGCCAGCAGCCCGAGCGGGGAGCAGTTCTTC
>TRBD1|TRBJ2-7|TRBV7-9|-
CASSLDRGQQVYEQYF
TGTGCCAGCAGCTTAGATAGGGGGCAGCAAGTCTACGAGCAGTACTTC
>-|TRBJ2-1|TRBV29-1|-
CSAKRGPTSYNEQFF
TGCAGCGCTAAGAGAGGACCAACCTCCTACAATGAGCAGTTCTTC
>-|TRBJ2-4|TRBV7-9|-
CASSSQGLAKNIQYF
TGTGCCAGCAGCTCCCAGGGCTTAGCCAAAAACATTCAGTACTTC
>-|TRBJ1-3|TRBV7-8|-
CASSPLAGNTIYF
TGTGCCAGCAGTCCCCTAGCCGGAAACACCATATATTTT
>TRBD2|TRBJ2-1|TRBV9|-
CASSVEASRAGVKNEQFF
TGTGCCAGCAGCGTAGAAGCATCACGAGCGGGAGTCAAGAATGAGCAGTTCTTC
>-|TRBJ1-1|TRBV21-1|-
CASSQREGQGEAFF
TGTGCCAGCAGTCAAAGGGAGGGACAGGGTGAAGCTTTCTTT
>-|TRBJ1-2|TRBV15|-
CATSRGGVDYGYTF
TGTGCCACCAGCAGAGGAGGGGTCGACTATGGCTACACCTTC
>-|TRBJ2-5|TRBV4-2|-
CASSQDKGAGGETQYF
TGTGCCAGCAGCCAAGATAAGGGGGCGGGAGGAGAGACCCAGTACTTC
>TRBD1|TRBJ2-7|TRBV6-5|-
CASSYGQGHSYEQYF
TGTGCCAGCAGTTACGGACAGGGGCACTCCTACGAGCAGTACTTC
>TRBD1|TRBJ2-5|TRBV7-6|-
CASSITLGTAKQGTQYF
TGTGCCAGCAGCATTACCCTGGGGACAGCCAAACAAGGTACCCAGTACTTC
>TRBD1|TRBJ2-7|TRBV20-1|-
CSAKTGAEQYF
TGCAGTGCGAAGACAGGGGCCGAGCAGTACTTC
>-|TRBJ2-7|TRBV13|-
CASSPPVAPLHEQYF
TGTGCCAGCAGCCCCCCAGTCGCGCCCTTACACGAGCAGTACTTC
>TRBD1|TRBJ2-2|TRBV15|-
CATSRVGQGPYTGELFF
TGTGCCACCAGCAGAGTGGGACAGGGGCCTTACACCGGGGAGCTGTTTTTT
>-|TRBJ2-3|TRBV9|-
CASSVAPSARDTQYF
TGTGCCAGCAGCGTAGCCCCGTCAGCAAGAGATACGCAGTATTTT
>-|TRBJ2-7|TRBV7-8|once
CASSLVGAGGEQYF
TGTGCCAGCAGCTTAGTAGGGGCGGGTGGAGAGCAGTACTTC
>TRBD1|TRBJ2-1|TRBV11-2|-
CASSFSTGGGNEQFF
TGTGCCAGCAGCTTTTCGACAGGGGGTGGCAATGAGCAGTTCTTC
>-|TRBJ1-2|TRBV6-6|-
CASSAEGSYGYTF
TGTGCCAGCAGTGCTGAGGGTTCCTATGGCTACACCTTC
>TRBD1|TRBJ1-1|TRBV7-9|-
CASSLVAGGGNTEAFF
TGTGCCAGCAGCTTAGTGGCAGGGGGCGGTAATACTGAAGCTTTCTTT
>-|TRBJ2-7|TRBV5-5|-
CASSSELGTLEQYF
TGTGCCAGCAGCTCGGAACTAGGTACCCTCGAGCAGTACTTC
>-|TRBJ2-1|TRBV27|-
CASRNGAYNEQFF
TGTGCCAGCAGAAACGGCGCCTACAATGAGCAGTTCTTC
>TRBD2|TRBJ2-7|TRBV6-1|-
CASSHTSGSYEQYF
TGTGCCAGCAGTCACACTAGCGGCTCCTACGAGCAGTACTTC
>TRBD2|TRBJ2-7|TRBV6-6|-
CATGRGLAGVFSEQYF
TGTGCCACTGGGAGGGGACTAGCGGGAGTTTTCTCCGAGCAGTACTTC
>-|TRBJ2-1|TRBV13|-
CASSLGRRAQFF
TGTGCCAGCAGCTTAGGGCGGAGGGCGCAGTTCTTC
>TRBD2|TRBJ2-3|TRBV5-1|-
CASSGGTSGTRTDTQYF
TGCGCCAGCAGCGGCGGGACTAGCGGGACTCGCACAGATACGCAGTATTTT
>-|TRBJ1-4|TRBV27|-
CASSYGGGALTNEKLFF
TGTGCCAGCAGTTATGGTGGAGGGGCGTTGACTAATGAAAAACTGTTTTTT
>-|TRBJ2-5|TRBV7-9|-
CASTLGLQETQYF
TGTGCCAGCACCCTTGGCCTTCAAGAGACCCAGTACTTC
>TRBD2|TRBJ2-7|TRBV28|-
CASSLTSGLYEQYF
TGTGCCAGCAGTTTAACTAGCGGCCTTTACGAGCAGTACTTC